This TCR beta chain appears in the sequencing data of a study of T cells in Graves' hyperthyroidism and ophthalmopathy. Hyperthyroidism in the patients, aged 18 to 65, was newly diagnosed and under 2 months in duration. Authors of the study amplified TCR beta CDR3 regions from RNA transcripts. TCR CDR3 underwent first-round RT-PCR with the HTBI primer set. TCRdb analysed the multiplex PCR reads with MiXCR anew, one entry per CDR3 protein. In the table there are about 690,000 distinct CDR3 sequences, approximately 15% of which are singletons. This clonotype was seen repeatedly, ten times or more. V lost 5 bases and J lost 1; bases outside the gene matches: 3. This CDR3 has 14 residues. CDR1 is MDHEN and CDR2 is SYDVKM in the germline V gene.

Sequencing was carried out using blood. This clonotype was sampled from a man aged 45-60 years with Graves' hyperthyroidism. J is TRBJ1-1 and V is TRBV28, with TRBD1 matching 8 bases. CDR3 in DNA: TGTGCCAGCAGTGCAGGGGGCGGGAACACTGAAGCTTTCTTT. Its protein product is CASSAGGGNTEAFF.